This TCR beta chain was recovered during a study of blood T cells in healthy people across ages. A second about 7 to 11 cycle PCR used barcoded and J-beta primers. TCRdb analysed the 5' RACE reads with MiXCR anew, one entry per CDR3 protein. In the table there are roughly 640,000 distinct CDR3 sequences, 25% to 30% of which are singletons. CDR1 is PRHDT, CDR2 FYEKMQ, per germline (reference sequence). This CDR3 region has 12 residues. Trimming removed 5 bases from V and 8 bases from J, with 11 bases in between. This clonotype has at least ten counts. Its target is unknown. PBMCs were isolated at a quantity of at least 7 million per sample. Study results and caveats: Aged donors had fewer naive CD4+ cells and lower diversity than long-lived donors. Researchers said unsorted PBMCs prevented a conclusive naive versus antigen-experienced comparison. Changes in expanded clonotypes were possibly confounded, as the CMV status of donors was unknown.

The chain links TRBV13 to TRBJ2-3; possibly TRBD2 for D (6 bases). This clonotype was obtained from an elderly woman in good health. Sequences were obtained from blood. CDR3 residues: CASSPLEGTQYF. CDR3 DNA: TGTGCCAGCAGCCCATTGGAGGGTACGCAGTATTTT. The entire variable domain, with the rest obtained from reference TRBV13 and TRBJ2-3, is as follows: AAGVIQSPRHLIKEKRETATLKCYPIPRHDTVYWYQQGPGQDPQFLISFYEKMQSDKGSIPDRFSAQQFSDYHSELNMSSLELGDSALYFCASSPLEGTQYFGPGTRLTVL.